These 27 T cell receptor beta chains were sequenced from one sample in a study of regulatory T cells in long-lasting Graves disease. iRepertoire HTBI primers and Arm-PCR of CDR3 regions built TCR beta libraries. Each CDR3 protein gets one entry after TCRdb re-called the multiplex PCR reads with MiXCR. The sample has around 450,000 distinct CDR3 sequences, roughly 15% seen once. The sample's time point: newly diagnosed GD, antithyroid drugs for less than 3 months. There was RNA extracted from PBMCs, and the TCR library was made from it. The same specimen was also included in a second study, on T cells in Graves' hyperthyroidism and ophthalmopathy.

Sequences were derived from peripheral blood mononuclear cells (PBMCs), sampled at new diagnosis, from a patient treated with antithyroid drugs. Receptors were obtained from a man aged 35-49 years with Graves disease.

J is TRBJ2-6 and V is TRBV19, with D perhaps TRBD2 (6 bases). V was pared by 6 bases and J by 1 base, with 10 bases between. CDR1 and CDR2 (germline): LNHDA, SQIVND (reference sequence). This CDR3 has 15 residues. The CDR3 is CASRNRESGANVLTF. As DNA, the CDR3 is TGTGCCAGTAGAAATCGGGAGTCTGGGGCCAACGTCCTGACTTTC.

This clonotype was counted at least ten times. The chain recombines TRBV3-1 with TRBJ2-1, with 15 bases that match TRBD2. Germline trimming cut 4 bases from V and 7 bases from J; bases unmatched to any gene: 8. CDR1 and CDR2 from the germline V gene are LGHDT and YNNKEL (reference sequence). The CDR3 consists of 17 residues. The CDR3 DNA reads TGTGCCAGCAGCCGTAGGACTAGCGGGAGGGTGGTTAATGAGCAGTTCTTC. Amino acids: CASSRRTSGRVVNEQFF.

This clonotype was observed a few times. The chain recombines TRBV29-1 with TRBJ2-3; D call uncertain. Germline loops: CDR1 SQVTM, CDR2 ANQGSEA. The CDR3 totals 11 residues. Trimming removed 6 bases at V and 6 bases at J, with 10 bases between. CDR3 region: CSVRLGDTQYF. The CDR3, as DNA: TGCAGCGTCCGACTGGGGGATACGCAGTATTTT.

This clonotype has a count of ten or more. The CDR3 protein is CASRRKTSGVRDTQYF. CDR3 DNA: TGTGCCAGCAGAAGGAAGACTAGCGGGGTGAGGGATACGCAGTATTTT. V and J are TRBV28 and TRBJ2-3; 11 bases map to TRBD2. The CDR3 has 16 residues. In germline, CDR1 is MDHEN, CDR2 SYDVKM. J gave up 6 bases and V 6 bases, and 11 bases lay outside the gene matches.

The chain is built from TRBV28 and TRBJ2-1, with 8 bases fitting TRBD1. Losses at the gene ends were 5 bases for V and 3 bases for J; bases not matched to a gene: 6. The CDR3 has 15 amino acids. From germline, CDR1 is MDHEN and CDR2 SYDVKM. CDR3 region: CASSVGTGIYNEQFF. As DNA, the CDR3 is TGTGCCAGCAGTGTGGGGACAGGTATCTACAATGAGCAGTTCTTC.

This clonotype came up many times. The V call is TRBV28, the J call TRBJ2-1, with D unresolved. From germline, CDR1 is MDHEN and CDR2 SYDVKM. The CDR3 loop spans 14 amino acids. V lost 5 bases and J 4 bases, leaving 12 bases between the germline ends. Here the CDR3 DNA reads TGTGCCAGCAGTCCTCCCCAGGCGTACAATGAGCAGTTCTTC. Protein sequence: CASSPPQAYNEQFF.

This clonotype was detected many times. The CDR3 coding sequence is TGTGCCAGCAGCTTAAATGTCGGGAGAACAGATACGCAGTATTTT. This translates into CASSLNVGRTDTQYF. The chain couples TRBV7-3 to TRBJ2-3, with a possible D match to TRBD2 (6 bases). The CDR3 is 15 amino acids. CDR1 SGHTA and CDR2 FQGTGA come from the germline V gene. The V end was cut by 1 base, the J end by 3 bases, with 11 bases between.

This clonotype was observed many times. This sequence joins TRBV24-1 and TRBJ2-4; tentatively, D is TRBD1 (5 bases). The assigned J gene may be wrong: the sequence end matches TRBJ2-5 better. The germline CDR1 and CDR2 sequences are KGHDR and SFDVKD. The CDR3 sequence is 16 residues long. DNA for the CDR3: TGTGCCACCAGTGATTTCGAGACAGATGTACGAGAGACCCAGTACTTC. Its protein product is CATSDFETDVRETQYF.

The rearrangement joins TRBV30 to TRBJ2-7, with D maybe TRBD2 (6 bases). The CDR3 is made up of 13 amino acids. Germline CDR1 GTSNPN, CDR2 SVGIG (reference sequence). Deletions cut 0 bases from V and 3 bases from J, with 9 bases between. The CDR3 reads CAWSVSSGYEQYF. CDR3 coding DNA: TGTGCCTGGAGTGTTAGTAGCGGCTACGAGCAGTACTTC. Combining the CDR3 with reference TRBV30 and TRBJ2-7 gives the whole variable domain SQTIHQWPATLVQPVGSPLSLECTVEGTSNPNLYWYRQAAGRGLQLLFYSVGIGQISSEVPQNLSASRPQDRQFILSSKKLLLSDSGFYLCAWSVSSGYEQYFGPGTRLTVT.

With respect to this clonotype: The junction and the germline gene differ at one end; a read error may be behind it. The chain links TRBV5-1 to TRBJ2-1; D tentatively reads TRBD1 or TRBD2 (6 bases each). The CDR3 consists of 15 residues. Germline loops: CDR1 SGHRS, CDR2 YFSETQ. In DNA form, the CDR3 reads TGTGCCAGCAGCGCCACAGGGTGGGGGGCGAATGAGCAGTTCTTC. Amino acid sequence: CASSATGWGANEQFF.

This clonotype has ten or more counts. The rearrangement uses TRBV6-5 and TRBJ2-3; 11 bases line up with TRBD2. Germline CDR1 reads MNHEY; CDR2 reads SVGAGI. The CDR3 consists of 15 residues. Unmatched junction bases numbered 0, after V lost 4 bases and J lost 0 bases. The CDR3 reads CASSWTSGSTDTQYF. The CDR3 nucleotides read TGTGCCAGCAGTTGGACTAGCGGGAGCACAGATACGCAGTATTTT.

This clonotype was counted many times. The V gene is TRBV11-2, the J gene TRBJ2-1; D is perhaps TRBD1 (7 bases). Germline assignment: CDR1 SGHAT and CDR2 FQNNGV. CDR3 size: 15 residues. V gave up 5 bases and J gave up 12 bases, with 23 bases separating them. The CDR3 DNA reads TGTGCCAGCAGCCAGGGGGTGGGGGGAAAGGGCGCGCAGTTCTTC. This codes for CASSQGVGGKGAQFF.

This sequence joins TRBV28 and TRBJ2-7; 9 positions agree with TRBD1. The CDR3 extends over 13 amino acids. J lost 2 bases, V lost 10 bases, and 6 bases had no gene match. Germline lookup yields CDR1 MDHEN and CDR2 SYDVKM. In DNA, the CDR3 is TGTGCCACCTACCGGGACAGGGCCTACGAGCAGTACTTC. The encoded protein is CATYRDRAYEQYF.

This clonotype was picked up many times. This chain connects TRBV12-3 or TRBV12-4 to TRBJ1-2; D is ambiguous. Trimming cost V 4 bases and J 8 bases, with 14 bases left between them. The CDR3 sequence is 13 residues long. Here the CDR3 DNA reads TGTGCCAGCAGTTCCACTGGACCATCGGGCTACACCTTC. It encodes CASSSTGPSGYTF.

This clonotype has a count of ten or more. The chain is built from TRBV5-1 and TRBJ2-1; D ambiguous. This CDR3 has 15 residues. CDR1 is SGHRS and CDR2 is YFSETQ in the germline V gene. Trimming removed 0 bases at V and 4 bases at J, with 11 bases between. The chain's CDR3 is CASSLAGERYNEQFF. The DNA for the CDR3 is TGCGCCAGCAGCTTGGCCGGCGAACGTTACAATGAGCAGTTCTTC.

This chain links TRBV27 with TRBJ1-5; a weak D match, TRBD1 (5 bases). Trimming took 10 bases from V and 3 from J, leaving 16 bases between them. Per the germline V gene, CDR1 is MNHEY and CDR2 is SMNVEV (reference sequence). CDR3 size: 14 residues. CDR3 residues: CATTGRTNNQPQHF. In DNA form, the CDR3 reads TGTGCCACAACGGGACGGACAAACAATCAGCCCCAGCATTTT.

As concerns this clonotype: Since the CDR3 does not end with the conserved phenylalanine or tryptophan, this likely comes from a read error. The J gene is TRBJ2-1, the V gene TRBV5-1; D not certain. The germline CDR1 and CDR2 sequences are SGHRS and YFSETQ. The CDR3 has 13 amino acids. V was trimmed by 5 bases and J by 1 base, leaving 7 bases between them. In nucleotides, the CDR3 is TGCGCCAGCAGTCTAAGTTCCTACAATGAGCAGTTCCTC. It is translated as CASSLSSYNEQFL.

Many counts were recorded for this clonotype. The rearrangement links TRBV20-1 to TRBJ1-2; 7 nucleotides match TRBD1. This CDR3 comprises 12 residues. The germline gives CDR1 DFQATT, CDR2 SNEGSKA (reference sequence). After removal of 5 bases from V and 6 bases from J, the junction contained 6 bases not matched to a gene. For the CDR3, the DNA is TGCAGTGCTCCCGACAGGGCCAATGGCTACACCTTC. It codes for CSAPDRANGYTF.

This clonotype was found many times. The rearrangement uses TRBV11-2 and TRBJ1-1, with 8 bases lining up with TRBD1. Unmatched junction bases numbered 4, after V lost 5 bases and J lost 2 bases. In germline, CDR1 is SGHAT, CDR2 FQNNGV. CDR3 size: 14 residues. In DNA form, the CDR3 reads TGTGCCAGCAGCGAAGGACAGGGAAACACTGAAGCTTTCTTT. It specifies CASSEGQGNTEAFF.

This clonotype appeared a few times. CDR3 sequence: CTGGSSYNEQFF. The CDR3 DNA reads TGCACGGGTGGGAGCTCCTACAATGAGCAGTTCTTC. This chain uses TRBV29-1 with TRBJ2-1; D might be TRBD2 (5 bases). The CDR3 has 12 amino acids. CDR1 and CDR2 from the germline V gene are SQVTM and ANQGSEA.

The J gene is TRBJ2-7, the V gene TRBV4-1; 14 nucleotides agree with TRBD2. Germline CDR1 and CDR2: MGHRA and YSYEKL. Trimming cost V 4 bases and J 5 bases; bases outside gene matches: 13. This CDR3 region has 18 residues. CDR3 sequence reads: CASSPLLGTSGSGDEQYF. The CDR3, as DNA: TGCGCCAGCAGCCCTCTCCTTGGGACTAGCGGGAGTGGGGACGAGCAGTACTTC.

Ten or more counts support this clonotype. The chain links TRBV27 to TRBJ2-7; TRBD1 matches at 10 bases. CDR3 size: 14 residues. Germline CDR1 is MNHEY and CDR2 is SMNVEV (reference sequence). V trimming: 5 bases; J trimming: 4 bases; junction bases outside the gene matches: 5. The CDR3 here is CASSTDRGGYEQYF. In DNA, the CDR3 is TGTGCCAGCAGTACGGACAGGGGGGGGTACGAGCAGTACTTC.

This clonotype was seen at least ten times. The chain is built from TRBV11-2 and TRBJ2-7, with a weak D call TRBD1 (6 bases). V shed 6 bases and J shed 7 bases, with 16 bases lying between them. Germline-derived CDR1 and CDR2 are SGHAT and FQNNGV. The CDR3 runs 13 residues. The CDR3: CASRRPTGQEQYF. The CDR3 DNA reads as TGTGCCAGCAGGCGCCCAACAGGGCAGGAGCAGTACTTC.

On this clonotype itself: Given a much more abundant clone one base away, this may be a read error. The V gene is TRBV3-1, the J gene TRBJ2-4; TRBD1 is a possible D gene (5 bases). Germline lookup yields CDR1 LGHDT and CDR2 YNNKEL (reference sequence). The V end was cut by 0 bases, the J end by 7 bases, with 13 bases between. This CDR3 region has 15 residues. The CDR3 sequence: CASSQDLGLINIQYF. In DNA, the CDR3 is TGTGCCAGCAGCCAAGATTTGGGGCTGATTAACATTCAGTACTTC.

Comment on this clonotype: This CDR3 is missing its conserved last phenylalanine or tryptophan, likely due to a read error. It is unclear where the CDR3 begins or ends on the DNA, so no DNA is shown, and the CDR3 is as TCRdb lists it. V and J are TRBV4-2 and TRBJ2-1; the table names TRBD2, a call not compared with the DNA. The CDR3 is 9 amino acids long, termini counted. In germline, CDR1 is LGHNA, CDR2 YNFKEQ. CDR3 residues: CASSQDVAG.

This clonotype has a handful of counts. The V and J genes are TRBV7-9 and TRBJ1-5; D gene unclear. Trimming removed 6 bases from V and 5 bases from J, with 11 bases in between. This CDR3 region has 13 residues. Germline loops: CDR1 SEHNR, CDR2 FQNEAQ (reference sequence). This chain's CDR3 is CASRSAEDQPQHF. The CDR3 nucleotides read TGTGCCAGCAGATCAGCGGAGGATCAGCCCCAGCATTTT.

In its sample, this clonotype was seen a few times. Just one base apart from a much larger clone, this may be a read error. V is TRBV2 and J is TRBJ1-5; the D is unclear. Germline V gives CDR1 SNHLY, CDR2 FYNNEI. V dropped 2 bases and J dropped 7 bases, with 15 bases sitting between them. This CDR3 contains 15 residues. The CDR3, as DNA: TGTGCCAGCAGTGAACAAGGGCGGTATGGCCAGCCCCAGCATTTT. It codes for CASSEQGRYGQPQHF. The whole variable domain, filled in from reference TRBV2 and TRBJ1-5, reads EPEVTQTPSHQVTQMGQEVILRCVPISNHLYFYWYRQILGQKVEFLVSFYNNEISEKSEIFDDQFSVERPDGSNFTLKIRSTKLEDSAMYFCASSEQGRYGQPQHFGDGTRLSIL.